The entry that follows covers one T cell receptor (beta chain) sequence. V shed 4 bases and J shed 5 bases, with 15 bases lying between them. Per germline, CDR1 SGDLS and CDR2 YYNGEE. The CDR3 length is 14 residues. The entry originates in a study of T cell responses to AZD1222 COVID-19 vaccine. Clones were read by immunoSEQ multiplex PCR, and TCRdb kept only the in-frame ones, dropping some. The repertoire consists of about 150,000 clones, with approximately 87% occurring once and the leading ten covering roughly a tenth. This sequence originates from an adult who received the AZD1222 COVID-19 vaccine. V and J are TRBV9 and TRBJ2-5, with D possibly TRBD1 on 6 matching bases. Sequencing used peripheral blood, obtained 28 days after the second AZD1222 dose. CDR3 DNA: TGTGCCAGCAGCTCAGGACAGCCCGGCGAGACCCAGTACTTC. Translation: CASSSGQPGETQYF.